Listed here are 14 T cell receptor beta chains from one sample, sequenced in a study of tumor-infiltrating lymphocytes in primary liver carcinoma. Using a constant-region primer together with ProtoScript II reverse transcriptase, TCR beta cDNA was made from roughly 500 ng of total RNA. Three nested multiplex PCR rounds of slightly modified ARM-PCR generated TCR beta libraries. TRBV1-TRBV30 forward primers paired with a C-beta reverse primer drove the first two PCR rounds, about 10 cycles each. MiXCR was run by TCRdb on the multiplex PCR reads, yielding one entry per CDR3 protein. The table shows some 190,000 distinct CDR3 sequences, with 60% occurring only once. Germline DNA was extracted alongside blood RNA, which was obtained from unsorted whole blood. Source material: peripheral blood. The receptor set was obtained from a man aged 40-55 years with primary liver carcinoma and hepatitis B virus infection.

This clonotype was seen just once. The V and J genes are TRBV11-2 and TRBJ2-1, with 8 bases fitting TRBD2. After removal of 4 bases from V and 10 bases from J, the junction contained 15 bases not matched to a gene. The germline CDR1 and CDR2 sequences are SGHAT and FQNNGV. CDR3 length: 16 amino acids. The CDR3 loop reads CASSSDFGLAMGEQFF. The CDR3, as DNA: TGTGCCAGCAGCTCGGATTTCGGACTAGCCATGGGAGAGCAGTTCTTC.

This clonotype was seen repeatedly, ten times or more. The rearrangement uses TRBV29-1 and TRBJ2-1; the match to TRBD2 covers 12 bases. CDR3 length: 16 amino acids. After removal of 0 bases from V and 9 bases from J, the junction contained 9 bases not matched to a gene. The germline V gene encodes CDR1 SQVTM and CDR2 ANQGSEA. The CDR3 is CSVEDLASGREGEQFF. CDR3 coding DNA: TGCAGCGTTGAAGATCTGGCTAGCGGGAGGGAGGGTGAGCAGTTCTTC.

On this clonotype itself: Just one base apart from a much larger clone, this may be a read error. This chain joins TRBV11-2 and TRBJ2-7, with 9 bases identical to TRBD2. Looked up from germline, CDR1 is SGHAT and CDR2 is FQNNGV. V was clipped by 5 bases and J by 4 bases; unmatched bases: 9. This CDR3 has 15 residues. CDR3 bases: TGTGCCAGCAGCAGTGCAGGGGCGGGGGGGTACGAGCAGTACTTC. This encodes CASSSAGAGGYEQYF.

The genes are TRBV11-2 and TRBJ1-1; weak D call: TRBD1 (5 bases). V was pared by 0 bases and J by 5 bases, with 7 bases between. CDR1 is SGHAT and CDR2 is FQNNGV in the germline V gene. This CDR3 region has 13 residues. CDR3 bases: TGTGCCAGCAGCTTAGATCAGGGAACTGAAGCTTTCTTT. It translates to CASSLDQGTEAFF.

A note on this clonotype: A junction boundary mismatches the germline segment, possibly from a read error. In DNA, the CDR3 is TGCGCAAGCAGTGAGTCGATAGTCGGCGAGCAGTACTTC. Translation: CASSESIVGEQYF. The chain recombines TRBV10-1 with TRBJ2-7, with D uncertain. The CDR3 length is 13 residues. Germline V gene sequence: CDR1 WNHNN, CDR2 SYGVQD (reference sequence).

The chain links TRBV30 to TRBJ2-2; TRBD2 is a possible D gene (6 bases). Germline lookup yields CDR1 GTSNPN and CDR2 SVGIG (reference sequence). Trimming took 8 bases from V and 7 from J, leaving 11 bases between them. This CDR3 has 11 residues. CDR3 DNA: TGTGCCGGGGCTAGCGTCGGGGAGCTGTTTTTT. Translation gives CAGASVGELFF.

This clonotype was seen a few times. The chain combines TRBV7-8 with TRBJ2-1; the match to TRBD2 covers 7 bases. The CDR3 consists of 16 residues. Germline CDR1 is SGHVS and CDR2 is FQNEAQ. V was pared by 2 bases and J by 6 bases, with 10 bases of the junction left unmatched. The CDR3 sequence: CASSLPGLVGTNEQFF. In nucleotides, the CDR3 is TGTGCCAGCAGCTTACCCGGACTAGTAGGAACCAATGAGCAGTTCTTC.

CDR3 coding DNA: TGTGCCAGCAGCCGCGGACATGGGGCGATCTACGAGCAGTACTTC. It codes for CASSRGHGAIYEQYF. The J gene is TRBJ2-7, the V gene TRBV6-2 or TRBV6-3; TRBD1 is a possible D gene (5 bases). Per germline, CDR1 MNHEY and CDR2 SVGEGT. The V end lost 6 bases, the J end lost 3 bases, and 18 bases lay between the germline ends. The CDR3 has 15 amino acids.

A word on this clonotype: One end of the junction varies from germline; a read error may be responsible. The chain combines TRBV4-2 with TRBJ1-2; a weak D match, TRBD1 (5 bases). Germline V CDR1 and CDR2: LGHNA, YNFKEQ. This CDR3 spans 14 amino acids. The CDR3 protein is CASSQDIGAYGYAF. The CDR3 DNA follows: TGTGCCAGCAGCCAAGATATCGGGGCTTATGGCTACGCCTTC.

The table lists this clonotype with many counts. The chain links TRBV6-2 or TRBV6-3 to TRBJ2-1; no definite D call. The V end lost 6 bases, the J end lost 2 bases, and 5 bases lay between the germline ends. CDR3 length equals 12 residues. Germline CDR1 and CDR2: MNHEY and SVGEGT. The CDR3 sequence: CASRPTYNEQFF. CDR3 bases: TGTGCCAGCAGACCCACCTACAATGAGCAGTTCTTC.

The chain uses TRBV5-1 and TRBJ1-4; TRBD1 is a possible D gene (6 bases). The germline V gene has CDR1 SGHRS and CDR2 YFSETQ. This CDR3 has 16 amino acids. Trimming took off 2 bases at V and 8 bases at J, with 19 bases between the two ends. The CDR3 here is CASSFMIGGAGEKLFF. The CDR3 nucleotides are TGCGCCAGCAGCTTCATGATAGGGGGAGCAGGAGAAAAACTGTTTTTT.

Comments on this clonotype: Its ends do not fully match the called genes, so a read error is possible. This rearrangement joins TRBV11-2 to TRBJ2-1; 12 bases fit TRBD2. Germline values: CDR1 SGHAT, CDR2 FQNNGV. This CDR3 has 15 amino acids. CDR3 bases: TGTGCCAGCGGCTCGACTAGCGGGGGCCACAATGAGCGGTTCTTC. It codes for CASGSTSGGHNERFF.

Turning to this clonotype: A clone one base away is much larger, so this may be a read error. V usage is TRBV10-3 and J usage is TRBJ1-5; D is perhaps TRBD1 (5 bases). The V and J ends lost 0 bases and 5 bases respectively, with 11 bases between them. Per the germline V gene, CDR1 is ENHRY and CDR2 is SYGVKD. This CDR3 has 15 amino acids. CDR3 sequence (DNA): TGTGCCATCAGTGAGTCGGAGGGGCCAGATCAGCCCCAGCATTTT. Translating it yields CAISESEGPDQPQHF.

For this clonotype: Because it lacks the conserved phenylalanine or tryptophan at the end, this CDR3 is likely a read error. The chain uses TRBV11-3 and TRBJ1-1, with unresolved D. CDR1 SGHNT and CDR2 YENEEA come from the germline V gene. This CDR3 spans 13 amino acids. CDR3 sequence reads: CASSFDTNTEAFS. DNA of the CDR3: TGCGCCAGCAGCTTTGACACGAACACTGAAGCTTTCTCT.